Sequencing of this T cell receptor beta chain was carried out in a study of blood T cell repertoires in COVID-19. As for the study in general: Acute and convalescent COVID-19 specimens originated in the United States, Italy and Spain. The cDNA or gDNA used as material had been derived from T cells, B-cell-depleted T cells, or PBMCs.

As originally analysed: Nucleated cell counts were estimated from reference gene primer amplification. Assay: immunoSEQ multiplex PCR; the TCRdb copy retains only in-frame clones and omits some. That table gives V, J and clone size, and the DNA gave D and trimming. The sample includes 200,000 to 250,000 clones, approximately 83% of them seen just once. Germline loops: CDR1 KGHSH, CDR2 LQKENI. V shed 3 bases and J shed 3 bases, with 5 bases lying between them. The CDR3 sequence is 12 residues long. Sequenced: peripheral blood. The sequence was obtained from a woman aged 25 to 45 who had recovered from COVID-19. The chain employs TRBV18 and TRBJ2-5; unclear D gene. The CDR3 loop is CASSPVEETQYF. The CDR3 nucleotides read TGTGCCAGCTCACCCGTCGAAGAGACCCAGTACTTC.